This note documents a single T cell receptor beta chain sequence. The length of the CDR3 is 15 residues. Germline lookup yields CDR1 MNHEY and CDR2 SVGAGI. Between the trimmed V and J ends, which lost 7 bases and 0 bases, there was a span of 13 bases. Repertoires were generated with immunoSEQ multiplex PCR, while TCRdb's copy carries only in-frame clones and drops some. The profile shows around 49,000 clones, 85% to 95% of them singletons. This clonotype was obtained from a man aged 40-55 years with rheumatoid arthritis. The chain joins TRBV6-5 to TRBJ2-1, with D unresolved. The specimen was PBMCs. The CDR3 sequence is CASTRRHSSYNEQFF. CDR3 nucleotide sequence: TGTGCCAGCACTAGACGACATAGCTCCTACAATGAGCAGTTCTTC.